This passage covers 2 T cell receptor beta chains from one sample sequenced in a study of shared clonotypes between healthy human individuals. Libraries were prepared by immunoSEQ multiplex PCR; TCRdb keeps only in-frame clonotypes and omits some of them. The table includes around 2,000,000 clones, 85% to 95% detected once. What was sequenced was naive CD4+ T cells sorted from blood. The subset denotes: CD45RA+ positively selected. Receptor source: a man aged 18 to 35 in good health.

In its sample, this clone was seen once. The rearrangement joins TRBV29-1 to TRBJ1-3; tentative D call: TRBD1 (5 bases). In germline, CDR1 is SQVTM, CDR2 ANQGSEA. This CDR3 has 14 residues. The ends were cut back, 6 bases at V and 4 bases at J, with 16 bases in the middle. This CDR3 is CSVTQDLGGNTIYF. CDR3 nucleotide sequence: TGCAGCGTGACACAGGATTTAGGAGGAAACACCATATATTTT.

The chain combines TRBV7-8 with TRBJ1-1; a weak D match, TRBD1 (6 bases). Trimming shortened V by 5 bases and J by 4 bases, and 11 bases separated the two germline ends. The CDR3 length is 13 residues. Germline loops: CDR1 SGHVS, CDR2 FQNEAQ. CDR3 protein: CASSETGPTEAFF. As DNA, the CDR3 is TGTGCCAGCAGCGAAACAGGGCCCACTGAAGCTTTCTTT.